The clone carrying this T cell receptor (beta chain) was counted ten times or more. Its antigen is not known. Time point: newly diagnosed GD, antithyroid drugs for less than 3 months. RNA from PBMCs was the source of the TCR library. Building of the TCR beta libraries involved iRepertoire HTBI primers and Arm-PCR of CDR3 regions. TCRdb processed the multiplex PCR reads anew with MiXCR; each CDR3 protein has one entry. The table has about 620,000 distinct CDR3 sequences, around 15% seen once. The CDR3 contains 13 residues. The V end lost 6 bases, the J end lost 2 bases, and 14 bases lay between the germline ends. The germline gives CDR1 DFQATT, CDR2 SNEGSKA (reference sequence). This record belongs to a study of regulatory T cells in long-lasting Graves disease. Study-wide findings and caveats: Favoring TRBV28, TRBJ1-2 and TRBJ2-5 was a feature seen in persistent disease.

This sample also appeared in a second study, on T cells in Graves' hyperthyroidism and ophthalmopathy. In that study: Peripheral blood also featured most of the thyroid clonotypes expanded above 0.001.

The chain recombines TRBV20-1 with TRBJ2-7; the D gene is possibly TRBD1 (5 bases). The sample in question was peripheral blood mononuclear cells (PBMCs), obtained at new diagnosis, from a patient treated with antithyroid drugs. This receptor was taken from a woman aged 25 to 39 with Graves disease. This chain's CDR3 is CSAHRRATYEQYF. The CDR3 nucleotides are TGCAGTGCGCACAGGAGAGCGACCTACGAGCAGTACTTC.